The clone carrying this T cell receptor beta chain has only a few counts. This specimen belongs to a study of control samples from healthy donors and cancer patients. V lost 2 bases to trimming and J lost 5 bases, with 10 bases between them. Germline CDR1 GTSNPN, CDR2 SVGIG (reference sequence). This CDR3 has 13 amino acids. The data were produced by immunoSEQ multiplex PCR, yet TCRdb's version contains in-frame clones alone and is incomplete. The table shows about 82,000 clones, with about 89% occurring only once. This TCR was sampled from a man in his forties or fifties in good health. Sequencing input: blood. V is TRBV30 and J is TRBJ1-3, with D hard to call. The CDR3 nucleotides are TGTGCCTGGAGTCCAGGTTTACGAAACACCATATATTTT. This gives the protein CAWSPGLRNTIYF.